Given below is one T cell receptor (beta chain) in context. Its antigen remains unknown. After isolation, RNA underwent reverse transcription to generate cDNA as the sequencing template. Assay: immunoSEQ multiplex PCR; the TCRdb copy retains only in-frame clones and omits some. The data show around 210,000 clones, roughly 50% seen once. This record belongs to a study of CD8+ T cells in alopecia areata. Study-wide results and limits: Sequence data from scalp samples additionally include resident alphabeta T cells of normal skin. Lesional scalp displayed greater clonality than normal scalp, most notably in alopecia totalis/universalis.

PBMCs yielded sorted CD4+ and CD8+ T cells. V lost 4 bases to trimming and J lost 7 bases, with 17 bases between them. This CDR3 region has 16 residues. From germline, CDR1 is SNHLY and CDR2 FYNNEI. The sequenced sample consisted of CD8+ T cells sorted from blood. This TCR came from a human donor in good health. V and J are TRBV2 and TRBJ1-6; D is possibly TRBD1 (5 bases). The CDR3 protein is CASSVPGRVRNSPLHF. The DNA of the CDR3 is TGTGCCAGCAGTGTCCCAGGCAGGGTGCGCAATTCACCCCTCCACTTT.